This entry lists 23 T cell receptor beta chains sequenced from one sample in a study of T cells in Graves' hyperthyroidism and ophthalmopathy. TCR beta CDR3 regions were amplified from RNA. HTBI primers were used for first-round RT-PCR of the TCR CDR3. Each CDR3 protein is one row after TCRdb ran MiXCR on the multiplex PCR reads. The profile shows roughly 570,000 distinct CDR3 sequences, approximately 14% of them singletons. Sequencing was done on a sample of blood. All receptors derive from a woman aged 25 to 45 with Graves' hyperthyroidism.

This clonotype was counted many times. The CDR3 bases are TGTGCCAGCAGCCAAGAGGGGACGGTGTTCGCTGAAGCTTTCTTT. Residues: CASSQEGTVFAEAFF. The rearrangement links TRBV3-1 to TRBJ1-1; possible D gene TRBD1, 5 bases. Per the germline V gene, CDR1 is LGHDT and CDR2 is YNNKEL (reference sequence). The CDR3 is 15 amino acids. Between the trimmed V and J ends, which lost 0 bases and 6 bases, there was a span of 14 bases.

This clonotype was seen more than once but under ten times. The CDR3 here is CASLAIESYEQYF. The CDR3 DNA reads as TGTGCCAGCCTCGCTATAGAGTCCTACGAGCAGTACTTC. The V and J genes are TRBV7-9 and TRBJ2-7; D gene uncertain. Trimming took 8 bases from V and 1 from J, leaving 12 bases between them. Germline V lookup: CDR1 SEHNR, CDR2 FQNEAQ (reference sequence). The CDR3 runs to 13 residues.

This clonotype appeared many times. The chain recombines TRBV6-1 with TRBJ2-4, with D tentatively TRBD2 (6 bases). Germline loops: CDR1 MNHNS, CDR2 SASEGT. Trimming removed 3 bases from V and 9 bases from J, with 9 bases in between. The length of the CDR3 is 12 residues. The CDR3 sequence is CASSEEGFIQYF. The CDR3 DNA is TGTGCCAGCAGTGAGGAGGGCTTCATTCAGTACTTC.

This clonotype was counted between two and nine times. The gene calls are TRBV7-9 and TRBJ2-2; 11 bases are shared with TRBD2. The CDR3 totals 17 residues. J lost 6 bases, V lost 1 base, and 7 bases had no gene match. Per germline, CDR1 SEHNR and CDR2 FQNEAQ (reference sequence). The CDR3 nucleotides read TGTGCCAGCAGCTTAGACTTAGCGGGAGGGCCCTCCGGGGAGCTGTTTTTT. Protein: CASSLDLAGGPSGELFF.

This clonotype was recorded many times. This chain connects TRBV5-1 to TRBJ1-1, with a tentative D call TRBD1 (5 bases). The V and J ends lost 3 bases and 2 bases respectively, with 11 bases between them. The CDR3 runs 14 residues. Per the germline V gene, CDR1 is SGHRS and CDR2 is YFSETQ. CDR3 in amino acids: CASSWGSPNTEAFF. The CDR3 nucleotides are TGCGCCAGCAGCTGGGGCAGTCCCAACACTGAAGCTTTCTTT.

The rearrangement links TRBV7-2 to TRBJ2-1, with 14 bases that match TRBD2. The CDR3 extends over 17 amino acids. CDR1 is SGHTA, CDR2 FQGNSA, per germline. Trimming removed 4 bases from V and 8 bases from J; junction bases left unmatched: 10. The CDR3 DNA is TGTGCCAGCAGCTCCGTAATGACTAGCGGGAGGGTTGATGAGCAGTTCTTC. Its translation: CASSSVMTSGRVDEQFF.

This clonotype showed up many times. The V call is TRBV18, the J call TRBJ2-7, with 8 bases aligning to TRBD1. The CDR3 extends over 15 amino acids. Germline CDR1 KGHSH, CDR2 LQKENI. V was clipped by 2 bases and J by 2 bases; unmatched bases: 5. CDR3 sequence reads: CASSPGQGRAYEQYF. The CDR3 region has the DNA TGTGCCAGCTCACCAGGACAGGGACGCGCCTACGAGCAGTACTTC.

In DNA, the CDR3 is TGTGCCAGCAGCTTAGAGGTGGGAGCTAACTATGGCTACACCTTC. Amino acid sequence: CASSLEVGANYGYTF. The rearrangement joins TRBV7-9 to TRBJ1-2; D gene uncertain. The germline V gene encodes CDR1 SEHNR and CDR2 FQNEAQ (reference sequence). Trimming left V 1 base short and J 0 bases short, with 9 bases between. The CDR3 is 15 residues long.

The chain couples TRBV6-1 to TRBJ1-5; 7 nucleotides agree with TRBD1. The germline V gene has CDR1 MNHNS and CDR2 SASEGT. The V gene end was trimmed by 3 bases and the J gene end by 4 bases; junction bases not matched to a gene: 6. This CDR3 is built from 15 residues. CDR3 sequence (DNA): TGTGCCAGCAGTGATGAGGGACAGAATAATCAGCCCCAGCATTTT. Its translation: CASSDEGQNNQPQHF.

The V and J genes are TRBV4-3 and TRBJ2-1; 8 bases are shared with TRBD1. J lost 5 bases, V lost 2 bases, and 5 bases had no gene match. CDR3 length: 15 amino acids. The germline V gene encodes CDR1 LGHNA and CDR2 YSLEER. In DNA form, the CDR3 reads TGCGCCAGCAGCCAACCGGGACAGGCTGACAATGAGCAGTTCTTC. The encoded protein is CASSQPGQADNEQFF.

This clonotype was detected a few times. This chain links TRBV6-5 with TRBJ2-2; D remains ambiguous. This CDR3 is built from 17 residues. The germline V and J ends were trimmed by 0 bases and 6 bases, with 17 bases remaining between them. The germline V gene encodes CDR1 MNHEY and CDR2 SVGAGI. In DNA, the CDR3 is TGTGCCAGCAGTTACTCGAGAGCCTCGCGGAGTGCCGGGGAGCTGTTTTTT. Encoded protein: CASSYSRASRSAGELFF.

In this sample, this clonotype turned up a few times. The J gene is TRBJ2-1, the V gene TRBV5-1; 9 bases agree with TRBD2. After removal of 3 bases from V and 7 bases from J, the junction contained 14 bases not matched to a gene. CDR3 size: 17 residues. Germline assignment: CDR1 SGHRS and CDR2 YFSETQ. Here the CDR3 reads CASSSGSKGLAPNEQFF. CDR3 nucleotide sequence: TGCGCCAGCAGCTCGGGCTCAAAGGGACTAGCCCCAAATGAGCAGTTCTTC.

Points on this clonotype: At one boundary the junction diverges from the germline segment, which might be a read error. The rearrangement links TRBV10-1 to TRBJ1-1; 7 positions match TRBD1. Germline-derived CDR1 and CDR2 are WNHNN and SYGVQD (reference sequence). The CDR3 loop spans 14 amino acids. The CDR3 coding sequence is TGCGCCAGCAGAAGAGGGGGCCCCGACACTGAAACTTTCTTT. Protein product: CASRRGGPDTETFF.

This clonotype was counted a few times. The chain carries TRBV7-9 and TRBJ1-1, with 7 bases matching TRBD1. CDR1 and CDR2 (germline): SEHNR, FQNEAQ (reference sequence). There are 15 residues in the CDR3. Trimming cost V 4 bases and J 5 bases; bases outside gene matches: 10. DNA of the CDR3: TGTGCCAGCAGCTCGCCGACAGGGTGGTTAACTGAAGCTTTCTTT. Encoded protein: CASSSPTGWLTEAFF.

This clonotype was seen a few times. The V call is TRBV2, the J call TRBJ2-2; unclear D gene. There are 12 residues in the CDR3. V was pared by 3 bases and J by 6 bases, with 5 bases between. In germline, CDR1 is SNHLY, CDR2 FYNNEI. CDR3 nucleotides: TGTGCCAGCAGTGATAGGCCCGGGGAGCTGTTTTTT. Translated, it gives CASSDRPGELFF.

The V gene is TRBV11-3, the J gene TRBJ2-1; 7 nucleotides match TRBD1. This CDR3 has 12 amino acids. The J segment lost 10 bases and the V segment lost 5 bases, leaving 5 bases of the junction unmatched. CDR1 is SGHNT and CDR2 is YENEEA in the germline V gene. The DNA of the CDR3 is TGTGCCAGCAGCCAAGGGGGCCGGGAGCAGTTCTTC. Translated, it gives CASSQGGREQFF.

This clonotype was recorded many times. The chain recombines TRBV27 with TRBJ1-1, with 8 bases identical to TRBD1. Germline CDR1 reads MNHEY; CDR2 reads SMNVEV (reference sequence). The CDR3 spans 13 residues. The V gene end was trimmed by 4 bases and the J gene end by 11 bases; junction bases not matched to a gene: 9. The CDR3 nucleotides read TGTGCCAGCAGTTCGACAGGGGCTGGCGGGGCTTTCTTT. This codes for CASSSTGAGGAFF.

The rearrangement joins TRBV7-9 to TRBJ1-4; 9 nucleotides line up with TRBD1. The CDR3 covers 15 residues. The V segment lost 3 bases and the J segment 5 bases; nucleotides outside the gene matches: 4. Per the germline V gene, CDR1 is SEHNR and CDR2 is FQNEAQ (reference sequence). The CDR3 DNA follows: TGTGCCAGCAGCTTTACCGGGACAGGGAATGAAAAACTGTTTTTT. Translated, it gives CASSFTGTGNEKLFF. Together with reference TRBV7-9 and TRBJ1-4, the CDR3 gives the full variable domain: DTGVSQNPRHKITKRGQNVTFRCDPISEHNRLYWYRQTLGQGPEFLTYFQNEAQLEKSRLLSDRFSAERPKGSFSTLEIQRTEQGDSAMYLCASSFTGTGNEKLFFGSGTQLSVL.

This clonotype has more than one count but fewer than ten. The CDR3 spells CAISEGGGLAVTGELFF. CDR3 DNA sequence: TGTGCCATCAGTGAGGGGGGTGGCCTAGCGGTCACCGGGGAGCTGTTTTTT. The chain couples TRBV10-3 to TRBJ2-2; TRBD2 matches at 7 bases. With 2 bases clipped from V and 4 bases from J, the junction kept 10 bases outside the gene matches. This CDR3 contains 17 residues. Looked up from germline, CDR1 is ENHRY and CDR2 is SYGVKD.

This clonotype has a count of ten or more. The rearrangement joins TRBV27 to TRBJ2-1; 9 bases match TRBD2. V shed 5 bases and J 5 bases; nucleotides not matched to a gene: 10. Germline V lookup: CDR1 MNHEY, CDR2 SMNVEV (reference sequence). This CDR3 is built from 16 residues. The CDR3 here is CASSPRASGTDNEQFF. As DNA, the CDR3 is TGTGCCAGCAGTCCCCGGGCTAGCGGGACCGACAATGAGCAGTTCTTC.

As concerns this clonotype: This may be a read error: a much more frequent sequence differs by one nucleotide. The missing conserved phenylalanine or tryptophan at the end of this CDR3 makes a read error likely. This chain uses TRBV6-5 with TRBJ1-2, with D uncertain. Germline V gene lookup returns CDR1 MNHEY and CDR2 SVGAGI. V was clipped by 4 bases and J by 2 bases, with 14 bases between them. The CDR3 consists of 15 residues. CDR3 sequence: CASSSLWAPNYGYTL. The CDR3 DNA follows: TGTGCCAGCAGTTCCCTATGGGCACCCAACTATGGCTACACCCTC.

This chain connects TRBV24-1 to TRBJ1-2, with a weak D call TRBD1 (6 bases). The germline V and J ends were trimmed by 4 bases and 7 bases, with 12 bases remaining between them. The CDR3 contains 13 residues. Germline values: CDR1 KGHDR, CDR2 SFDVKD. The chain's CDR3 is CATSDPDSTGYTF. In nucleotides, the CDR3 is TGTGCCACCAGTGACCCGGACAGCACTGGCTACACCTTC.

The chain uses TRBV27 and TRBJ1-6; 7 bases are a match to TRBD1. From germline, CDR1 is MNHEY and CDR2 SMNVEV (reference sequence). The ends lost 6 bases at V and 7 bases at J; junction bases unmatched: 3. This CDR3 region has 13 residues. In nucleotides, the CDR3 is TGTGCCAGCAGCATACAGGGGAATTCACCCCTCCACTTT. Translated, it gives CASSIQGNSPLHF.